This entry lists 10 T cell receptor beta chains sequenced from one sample in a study of CD8 T cells in ankylosing spondylitis. MiXCR, applied by TCRdb to the 5' RACE reads, yields one record per CDR3 protein. The table shows 85,000 to 90,000 distinct CDR3 sequences, with around 25% occurring only once. Sequenced input: blood, either unsorted or a sorted T cell fraction (not recorded which). The receptor source for this set is a male donor with ankylosing spondylitis or in good health (not recorded which).

The chain joins TRBV20-1 to TRBJ1-1; perhaps TRBD1 as D (5 bases). V lost 0 bases and J lost 1, with 12 bases in between. Germline V gene sequence: CDR1 DFQATT, CDR2 SNEGSKA (reference sequence). The CDR3 contains 15 residues. CDR3 DNA: TGCAGTGCTAGAGATGCTAACGGACAGAACACTGAAGCTTTCTTT. Protein sequence: CSARDANGQNTEAFF.

This clonotype turned up a few times. The chain combines TRBV20-1 with TRBJ2-6; TRBD1 is a possible D gene (5 bases). Trimming removed 3 bases from V and 2 bases from J, with 17 bases in between. The germline V gene encodes CDR1 DFQATT and CDR2 SNEGSKA (reference sequence). CDR3 length: 17 amino acids. CDR3 amino acids: CSASPRDGSPGANVLTF. As DNA, the CDR3 is TGCAGTGCTAGTCCCAGGGATGGCTCACCTGGGGCCAACGTCCTGACTTTC.

This clonotype has a count of ten or more. This chain joins TRBV15 and TRBJ1-1, with no clear D. This CDR3 has 13 residues. The germline V gene has CDR1 LNHNV and CDR2 YYDKDF (reference sequence). V shed 0 bases and J shed 8 bases, with 10 bases lying between them. In DNA form, the CDR3 reads TGTGCCACCAGCAGAGATGTAGCAGAAGAAGCTTTCTTT. It specifies CATSRDVAEEAFF.

This clonotype came up a few times. The chain has TRBV10-3 and TRBJ1-2; TRBD1 might be the D (6 bases). Germline-derived CDR1 and CDR2 are ENHRY and SYGVKD. V lost 0 bases and J lost 3, with 8 bases in between. The CDR3 runs 14 residues. CDR3 in DNA: TGTGCCATCAGTGAGTCAGGACAGTACTATGGCTACACCTTC. Protein product: CAISESGQYYGYTF.

This clonotype has just a few counts. The rearrangement links TRBV7-2 to TRBJ2-3, with D maybe TRBD2 (6 bases). CDR3 size: 15 residues. V gave up 1 base and J gave up 2 bases, with 10 bases separating them. CDR1 and CDR2 (germline): SGHTA, FQGNSA. The CDR3 loop reads CASSLGGGNTDTQYF. CDR3 bases: TGTGCCAGCAGCTTAGGCGGAGGGAACACAGATACGCAGTATTTT.

This clonotype has more than one count but fewer than ten. This sequence joins TRBV4-2 and TRBJ2-7, with unresolved D. The ends were cut back, 0 bases at V and 3 bases at J, with 6 bases in the middle. The CDR3 is made up of 13 amino acids. The germline V gene has CDR1 LGHNA and CDR2 YNFKEQ. In DNA form, the CDR3 reads TGTGCCAGCAGCCAAGAAAGGTTCTACGAGCAGTACTTC. Translation: CASSQERFYEQYF.

The chain combines TRBV12-3 or TRBV12-4 with TRBJ2-3; TRBD2 agrees at 7 bases. The CDR3 is 14 residues long. The trim removed 3 bases at V and 4 bases at J, leaving 4 bases unmatched. In DNA, the CDR3 is TGTGCCAGCAGTTTCGGCGGGAGTGCAGATACGCAGTATTTT. It encodes CASSFGGSADTQYF.

CDR3 bases: TGTGCCAGCAGCTTAGTTAATAGGTTCTGGACAGACGAGACCCAGTACTTC. As protein: CASSLVNRFWTDETQYF. The chain employs TRBV7-2 and TRBJ2-5; D possibly corresponds to TRBD1 (6 bases). The germline V gene encodes CDR1 SGHTA and CDR2 FQGNSA. V was trimmed by 1 base and J by 5 bases, leaving 20 bases between them. The CDR3 spans 17 residues.

This clonotype was seen only a few times. The V call is TRBV4-1, the J call TRBJ1-1, with D unresolved. This CDR3 has 13 amino acids. Between the trimmed V and J ends, which lost 2 bases and 1 base, there was a span of 5 bases. Germline V gene sequence: CDR1 MGHRA, CDR2 YSYEKL. DNA for the CDR3: TGCGCCAGCAGCCAAATTGGGAACACTGAAGCTTTCTTT. Translated: CASSQIGNTEAFF.

This clonotype was observed a handful of times. The chain uses TRBV5-1 and TRBJ2-1, with D maybe TRBD2 (6 bases). The V end was cut by 2 bases, the J end by 6 bases, with 12 bases between. CDR1 and CDR2 from the germline V gene are SGHRS and YFSETQ. The CDR3 length is 14 residues. CDR3 sequence: CASSLTGLLNEQFF. The DNA of the CDR3 is TGCGCCAGCAGCTTAACGGGACTCCTCAATGAGCAGTTCTTC.